This is a list of T cell receptor beta chains from one sample in a study of shared T cell receptors in the human thymus. Here immunoSEQ multiplex PCR was the method, and the copy in TCRdb shows in-frame clones only, minus some. Among hundreds of thousands of clones listed, roughly 90% were seen once. These data were likewise used in another study, on human thymus T cells.

What was sequenced was thymocytes. The receptor set was obtained from a boy under three years old with a congenital heart defect. Each CDR3 is given with its conserved first and last residue. D genes are given only for firm matches. Rows give clone size only sometimes, using once, few, many, or a class for an expanded clone.

>.|TRBJ2-2|.|TRBV7-9
TGTGCCAGCAGCTTGGCCCAGAACACCGGGGAGCTGTTTTTT
CASSLAQNTGELFF
>.|TRBJ2-5|TRBD2|TRBV7-6
TGTGCCAGCAGCTTACCTTTAAAGACTAGCGCAAGGGGAGAGACCCAGTACTTC
CASSLPLKTSARGETQYF
>.|TRBJ2-3|TRBD1|TRBV29-1
TGCAGCGTTGGGACAGGGGACGGGACAGATACGCAGTATTTT
CSVGTGDGTDTQYF
>.|TRBJ2-5|TRBD2|TRBV29-1
TGCAGCGTTGACCTTAGGACTAGCGGGAGAGGGGAGACCCAGTACTTC
CSVDLRTSGRGETQYF
>.|TRBJ2-7|TRBD2|TRBV2
TGTGCCAGCAGTGTCACTAGCGTCCGGCCCTACGAGCAGTACTTC
CASSVTSVRPYEQYF
>.|TRBJ2-7|.|TRBV19
TGTGCCAGTAGCCATGGGCAAACCTACGAGCAGTACTTC
CASSHGQTYEQYF
>once|TRBJ1-5|TRBD1|TRBV25-1
TGTGCCAGCAGTCCCCGGACAGGACCCTACAATCAGCCCCAGCATTTT
CASSPRTGPYNQPQHF
>.|TRBJ2-3|.|TRBV6-5
TGTGCCAGCATGGGGCGGGAAAGCACAGATACGCAGTATTTT
CASMGRESTDTQYF
>.|TRBJ1-3|.|TRBV11-2
TGTGCCAGCAGCACCTTCTCGACAGGTCGGAGCTCTGGAAACACCATATATTTT
CASSTFSTGRSSGNTIYF
>.|TRBJ2-1|TRBD2|TRBV7-2
TGTGCCAGCAGCCCACTAGCGGGAGGGCCCCGTGAGCAGTTCTTC
CASSPLAGGPREQFF
>.|TRBJ1-1|.|TRBV7-6
TGTGCCAGCAGCCCACTTTATGCTCATCTGAACCCAATGAACACTGAAGCTTTCTTT
CASSPLYAHLNPMNTEAFF